This TCR beta chain appears in the sequencing data of a study of T cells in Graves' hyperthyroidism and ophthalmopathy. It was 10 ml of fresh peripheral blood that supplied the PBMCs. Comment on this clonotype: The antigen is not known.

The CDR3 runs 14 residues. CDR1 MDHEN and CDR2 SYDVKM come from the germline V gene. Trimming took off 4 bases at V and 4 bases at J, with 11 bases between the two ends. Study conclusions and caveats: Ophthalmopathy was distinguished from stable hyperthyroidism by 13 V-J signatures. Most expanded thyroid clonotypes above 0.001 also appeared in blood.

Authors of the study amplified TCR beta CDR3 regions from RNA transcripts. TCR CDR3 regions were first amplified by RT-PCR with HTBI primers. TCRdb passed the multiplex PCR reads through MiXCR, listing each CDR3 protein once. The sample lists around 690,000 distinct CDR3 sequences; roughly 17% were seen once. V gene TRBV28 combines with J gene TRBJ1-5; D remains ambiguous. This clonotype originated in a man between 45 and 60 years old with Graves' hyperthyroidism. The sequenced sample was blood. CDR3 region: CASSYTLHNQPQHF. The CDR3 nucleotides read TGTGCCAGCAGTTACACCCTACATAATCAGCCCCAGCATTTT.